Listed here is a single T cell receptor (beta chain). Between the trimmed V and J ends, which lost 1 base and 6 bases, there was a span of 12 bases. The germline V gene encodes CDR1 SEHNR and CDR2 FQNEAQ (reference sequence). This CDR3 is 14 amino acids long. This specimen comes from a study of identical twins. In TCRdb, the 5' RACE reads were re-called with MiXCR into one record per CDR3 protein. The data contain approximately 210,000 distinct CDR3 sequences, approximately 16% of them singletons. These data also featured in a second study, about T cells expressing NK-cell markers. As that report states: Serological testing identified most of the eight sequenced donors as HCMV-seropositive and one as seronegative. Several of the experiments relied on an anti-gamma-delta TCR antibody so that only alpha-beta TCR T cells were sorted. It is unclear if expanded NKG2C-expressing clones target HCMV antigens.

The receptor comes from a woman aged 18-29 years in good health. The V gene is TRBV7-9, the J gene TRBJ1-2; D unresolved. Sequences were obtained from CD8+ T cells sorted from blood. The CDR3 nucleotides are TGTGCCAGCAGCTTAGTGCAAGGTGGAGATGGCTACACCTTC. Protein product: CASSLVQGGDGYTF.